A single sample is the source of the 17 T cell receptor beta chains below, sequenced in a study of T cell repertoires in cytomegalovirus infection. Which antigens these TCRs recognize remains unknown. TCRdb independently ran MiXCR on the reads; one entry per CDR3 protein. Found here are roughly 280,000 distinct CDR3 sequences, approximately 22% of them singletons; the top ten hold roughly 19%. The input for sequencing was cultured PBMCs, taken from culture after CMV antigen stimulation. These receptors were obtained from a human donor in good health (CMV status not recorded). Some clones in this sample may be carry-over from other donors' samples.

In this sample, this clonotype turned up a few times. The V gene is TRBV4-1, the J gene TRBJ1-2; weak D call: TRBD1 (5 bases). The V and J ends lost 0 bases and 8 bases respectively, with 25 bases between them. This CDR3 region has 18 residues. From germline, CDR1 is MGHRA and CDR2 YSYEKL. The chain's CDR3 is CASSQDQSGALIVRGYTF. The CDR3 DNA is TGCGCCAGCAGCCAAGATCAAAGCGGGGCCCTAATTGTACGCGGCTACACCTTC.

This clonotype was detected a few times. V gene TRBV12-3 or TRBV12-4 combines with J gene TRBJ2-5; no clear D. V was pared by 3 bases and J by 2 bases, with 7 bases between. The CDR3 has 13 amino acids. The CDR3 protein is CASSFGGQETQYF. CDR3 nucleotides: TGTGCCAGCAGTTTTGGCGGTCAAGAGACCCAGTACTTC.

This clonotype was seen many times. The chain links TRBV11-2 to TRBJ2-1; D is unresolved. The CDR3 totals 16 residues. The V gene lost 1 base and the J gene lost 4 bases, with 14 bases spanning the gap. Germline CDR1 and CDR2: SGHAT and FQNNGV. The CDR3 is CASSLGWSFPYNEQFF. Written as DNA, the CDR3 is TGTGCCAGCAGCTTAGGGTGGAGCTTTCCTTACAATGAGCAGTTCTTC.

CDR3: CSVEGAGEQFF. CDR3 DNA: TGCAGCGTTGAAGGGGCCGGGGAGCAGTTCTTC. The chain couples TRBV29-1 to TRBJ2-1; no clear D gene. Trimming removed 1 base at V and 10 bases at J, with 8 bases between. Germline values: CDR1 SQVTM, CDR2 ANQGSEA. CDR3 length equals 11 residues.

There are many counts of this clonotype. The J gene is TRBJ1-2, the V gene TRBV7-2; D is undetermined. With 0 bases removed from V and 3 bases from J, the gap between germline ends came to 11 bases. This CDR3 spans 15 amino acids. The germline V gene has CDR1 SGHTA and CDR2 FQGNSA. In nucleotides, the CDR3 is TGTGCCAGCAGCTTAGCGCCAGGAGGTGACTATGGCTACACCTTC. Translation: CASSLAPGGDYGYTF.

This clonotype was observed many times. The CDR3 DNA reads as TGTGCCAGCAGCGCGACTGGCTACGAGCAGTACTTC. Its protein is CASSATGYEQYF. The chain carries TRBV7-2 and TRBJ2-7; D is unclear. In germline, CDR1 is SGHTA, CDR2 FQGNSA. The CDR3 spans 12 residues. Between the trimmed V and J ends, which lost 5 bases and 3 bases, there was a span of 8 bases.

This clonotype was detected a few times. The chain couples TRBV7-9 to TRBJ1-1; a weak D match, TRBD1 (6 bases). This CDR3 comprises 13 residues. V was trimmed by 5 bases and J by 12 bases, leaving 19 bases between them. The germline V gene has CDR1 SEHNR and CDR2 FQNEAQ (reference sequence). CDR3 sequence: CASSPEGHLKTFF. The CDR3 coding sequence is TGTGCCAGCAGCCCAGAGGGACACCTTAAAACTTTCTTT.

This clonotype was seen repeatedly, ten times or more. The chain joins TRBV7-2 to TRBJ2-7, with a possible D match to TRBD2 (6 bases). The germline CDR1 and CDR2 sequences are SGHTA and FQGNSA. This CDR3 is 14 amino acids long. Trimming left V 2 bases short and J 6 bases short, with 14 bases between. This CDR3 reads CASSLWGGTGEQYV. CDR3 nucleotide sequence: TGTGCCAGCAGCTTATGGGGCGGGACGGGCGAGCAGTACGTC.

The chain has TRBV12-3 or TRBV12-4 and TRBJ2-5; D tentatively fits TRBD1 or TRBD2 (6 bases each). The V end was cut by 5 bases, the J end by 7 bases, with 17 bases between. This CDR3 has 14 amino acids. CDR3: CASSEQGGYGTQYF. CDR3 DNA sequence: TGTGCCAGCAGTGAGCAAGGGGGGTACGGGACCCAGTACTTC.

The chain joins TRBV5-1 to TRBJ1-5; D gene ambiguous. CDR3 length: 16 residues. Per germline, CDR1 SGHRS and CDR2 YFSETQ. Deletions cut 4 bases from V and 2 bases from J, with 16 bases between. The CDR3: CASSPRGVEGNQPQHF. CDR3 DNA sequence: TGCGCCAGCAGCCCCCGCGGGGTCGAAGGCAATCAGCCCCAGCATTTT.

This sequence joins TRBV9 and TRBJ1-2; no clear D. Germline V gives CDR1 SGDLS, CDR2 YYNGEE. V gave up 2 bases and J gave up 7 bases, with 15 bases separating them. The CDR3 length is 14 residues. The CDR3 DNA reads TGTGCCAGCAGCGTTGGTCCCGGCAGTACTGGCTACACCTTC. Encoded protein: CASSVGPGSTGYTF.

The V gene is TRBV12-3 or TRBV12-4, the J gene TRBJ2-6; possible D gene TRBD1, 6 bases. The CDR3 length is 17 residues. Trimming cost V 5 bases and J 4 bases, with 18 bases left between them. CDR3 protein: CASSPGRGRAGANVLTF. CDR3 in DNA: TGTGCCAGCAGTCCCGGCAGGGGCAGGGCCGGGGCCAACGTCCTGACTTTC.

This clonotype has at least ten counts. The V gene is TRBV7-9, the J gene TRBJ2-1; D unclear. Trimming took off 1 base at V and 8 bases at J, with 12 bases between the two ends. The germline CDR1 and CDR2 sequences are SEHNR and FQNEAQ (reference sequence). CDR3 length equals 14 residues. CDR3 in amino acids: CASSLVPGYDEQFF. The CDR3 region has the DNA TGTGCCAGCAGCTTAGTCCCGGGTTATGATGAGCAGTTCTTC. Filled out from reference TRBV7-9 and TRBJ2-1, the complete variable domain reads DTGVSQNPRHKITKRGQNVTFRCDPISEHNRLYWYRQTLGQGPEFLTYFQNEAQLEKSRLLSDRFSAERPKGSFSTLEIQRTEQGDSAMYLCASSLVPGYDEQFFGPGTRLTVL.

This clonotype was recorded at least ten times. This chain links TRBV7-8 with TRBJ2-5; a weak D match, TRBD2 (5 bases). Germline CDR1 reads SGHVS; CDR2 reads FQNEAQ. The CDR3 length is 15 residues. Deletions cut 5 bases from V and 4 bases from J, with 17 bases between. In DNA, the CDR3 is TGTGCCAGCAGCCTCCTCCGAGGAGGAGGAGAGACCCAGTACTTC. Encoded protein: CASSLLRGGGETQYF.

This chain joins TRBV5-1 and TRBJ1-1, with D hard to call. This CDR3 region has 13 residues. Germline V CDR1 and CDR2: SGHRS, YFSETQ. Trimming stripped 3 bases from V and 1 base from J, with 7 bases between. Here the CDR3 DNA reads TGCGCCAGCAGCTCTGAGAGGAACACTGAAGCTTTCTTT. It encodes CASSSERNTEAFF.

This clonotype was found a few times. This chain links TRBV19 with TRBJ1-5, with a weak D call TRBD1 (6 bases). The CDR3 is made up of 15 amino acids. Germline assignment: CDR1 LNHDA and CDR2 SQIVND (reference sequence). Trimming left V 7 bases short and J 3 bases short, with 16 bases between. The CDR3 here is CASIAQGIPNQPQHF. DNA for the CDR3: TGTGCCAGTATCGCCCAGGGGATCCCCAATCAGCCCCAGCATTTT.

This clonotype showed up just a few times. The CDR3 loop is CASSYRLAAQETQYF. In nucleotides, the CDR3 is TGTGCCAGCAGCTACCGCTTGGCGGCACAAGAGACCCAGTACTTC. The gene calls are TRBV7-8 and TRBJ2-5, with D hard to call. V shed 4 bases and J shed 2 bases, with 14 bases lying between them. Per germline, CDR1 SGHVS and CDR2 FQNEAQ. The CDR3 spans 15 residues.